The text below deals with one T cell receptor beta chain. These data belong to a study of T cell responses to AZD1222 COVID-19 vaccine. Libraries were prepared by immunoSEQ multiplex PCR; TCRdb keeps only in-frame clonotypes and omits some of them. The sample consists of about 93,000 clones, approximately 86% of them appearing once. The ends lost 4 bases at V and 6 bases at J; junction bases unmatched: 3. The CDR3 has 13 amino acids. Germline V CDR1 and CDR2: MNHEY, SVGAGI. This TCR was recovered from an adult in good health. V is TRBV6-5 and J is TRBJ1-5, with TRBD1 matching over 7 bases. Sequencing used peripheral blood, obtained on day 0 of AZD1222 vaccination. CDR3 protein: CASSFDRAQPQHF. DNA of the CDR3: TGTGCCAGCAGTTTCGACAGGGCTCAGCCCCAGCATTTT.